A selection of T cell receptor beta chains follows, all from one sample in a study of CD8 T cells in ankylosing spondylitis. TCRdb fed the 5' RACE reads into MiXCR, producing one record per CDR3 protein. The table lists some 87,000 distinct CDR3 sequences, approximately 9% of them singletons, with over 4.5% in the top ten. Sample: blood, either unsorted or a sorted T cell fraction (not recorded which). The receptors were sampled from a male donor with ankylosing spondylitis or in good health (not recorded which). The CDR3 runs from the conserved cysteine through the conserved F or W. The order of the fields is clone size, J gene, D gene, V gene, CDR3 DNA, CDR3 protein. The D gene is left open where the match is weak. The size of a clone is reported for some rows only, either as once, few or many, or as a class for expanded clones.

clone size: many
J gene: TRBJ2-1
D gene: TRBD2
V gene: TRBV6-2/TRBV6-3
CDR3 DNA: TGTGCCAGCAGAGTTCCTAGCGGGGGGGCTGCCTACAATGAGCAGTTCTTC
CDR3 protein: CASRVPSGGAAYNEQFF

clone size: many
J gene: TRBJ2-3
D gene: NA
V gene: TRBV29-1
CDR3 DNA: TGCAGCGTTGAATTCGCGTTTGTAGCAGATACGCAGTATTTT
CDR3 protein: CSVEFAFVADTQYF

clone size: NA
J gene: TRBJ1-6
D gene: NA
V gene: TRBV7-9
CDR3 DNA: TGTGCCAGCAGCTTAGCCAGGACGGAATCACCCCTCCACTTT
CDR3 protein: CASSLARTESPLHF

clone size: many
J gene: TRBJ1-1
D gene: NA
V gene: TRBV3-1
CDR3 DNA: TGTGCCAGCAGCCAAGAGGGTAACAGAGGAACTGAAGCTTTCTTT
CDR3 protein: CASSQEGNRGTEAFF

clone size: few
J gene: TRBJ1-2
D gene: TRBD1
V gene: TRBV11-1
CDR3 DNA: TGTGCCAGCAGCCCCCACCGGGACAGGGGGCGGAGGGACTATGGCTACACCTTC
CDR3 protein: CASSPHRDRGRRDYGYTF

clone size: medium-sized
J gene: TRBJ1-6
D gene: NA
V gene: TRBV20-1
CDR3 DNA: TGCAGTGCTAGATTAGGACGCGATAATTCACCCCTCCACTTT
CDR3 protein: CSARLGRDNSPLHF

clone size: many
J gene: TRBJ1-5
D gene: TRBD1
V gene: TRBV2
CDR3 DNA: TGTGCCAGCAGAACAGGGGATCAGCCCCAGCATTTT
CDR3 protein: CASRTGDQPQHF

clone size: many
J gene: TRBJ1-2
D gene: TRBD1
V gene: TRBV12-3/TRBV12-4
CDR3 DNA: TGTGCCAGCAGATCCCGACAGGGCTATGGCTACACCTTC
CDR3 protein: CASRSRQGYGYTF

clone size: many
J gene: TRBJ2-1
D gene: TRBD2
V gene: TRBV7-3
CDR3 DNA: TGTGCCAGCAGCTTGATAGCGGGGGGGCACAATGAGCAGTTCTTC
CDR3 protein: CASSLIAGGHNEQFF

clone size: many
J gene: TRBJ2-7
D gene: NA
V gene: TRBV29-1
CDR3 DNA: TGCAGCGTTGAAGAGGAGTGGGGGACCTACGAGCAGTACTTC
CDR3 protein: CSVEEEWGTYEQYF

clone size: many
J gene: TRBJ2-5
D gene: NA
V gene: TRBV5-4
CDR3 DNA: TGTGCCAGCAGCCCTCGGAGTGAAGAGACCCAGTACTTC
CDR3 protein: CASSPRSEETQYF

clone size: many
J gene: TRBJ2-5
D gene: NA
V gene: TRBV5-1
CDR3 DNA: TGCGCCAGCAGCCAAGACCAAGAGACCCAGTACTTC
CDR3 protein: CASSQDQETQYF

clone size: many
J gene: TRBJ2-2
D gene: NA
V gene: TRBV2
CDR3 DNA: TGTGCCAGCAGCGACAGGCGCCGAACCACCGGGGAGCTGTTTTTT
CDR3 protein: CASSDRRRTTGELFF

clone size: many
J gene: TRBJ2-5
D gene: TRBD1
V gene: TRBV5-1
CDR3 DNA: TGCGCCAGCAGCCCGGGACAGATACAAGAGACCCAGTACTTC
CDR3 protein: CASSPGQIQETQYF

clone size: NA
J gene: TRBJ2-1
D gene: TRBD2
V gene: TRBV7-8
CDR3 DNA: TGTGCCAGCAGCTTAGCCCATAGCGGGGGCTTTTACAATGAGCAGTTCTTC
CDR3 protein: CASSLAHSGGFYNEQFF

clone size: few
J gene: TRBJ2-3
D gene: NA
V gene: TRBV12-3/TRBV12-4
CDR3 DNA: TGTGCCAGCAGTCTAAACGGACTAACATCGCCGGATACGCAGTATTTT
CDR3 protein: CASSLNGLTSPDTQYF

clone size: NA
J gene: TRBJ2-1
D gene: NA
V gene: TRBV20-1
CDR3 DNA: TGCAGTGCTGACTCCTGGGGGGGCATTTACAATGAGCAGTTCTTC
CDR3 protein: CSADSWGGIYNEQFF

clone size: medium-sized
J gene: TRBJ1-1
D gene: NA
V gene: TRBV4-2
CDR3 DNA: TGTGCCAGCAGCCAAGGGAGAAACACTGAAGCTTTCTTT
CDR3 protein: CASSQGRNTEAFF

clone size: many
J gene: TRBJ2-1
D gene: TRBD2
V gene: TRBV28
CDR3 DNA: TGTGCCAGCAGAGAATCGCGGGGGGATGAGCAGTTCTTC
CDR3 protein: CASRESRGDEQFF

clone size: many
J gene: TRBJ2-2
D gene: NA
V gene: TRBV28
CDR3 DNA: TGTGCCAGCAGTTTAAATACTGGAAACACCGGGGAGCTGTTTTTT
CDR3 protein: CASSLNTGNTGELFF

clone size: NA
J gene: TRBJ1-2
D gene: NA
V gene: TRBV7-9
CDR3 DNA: TGTGCCAGCAGCTTATTCCACTATGGCTACACCTTC
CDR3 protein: CASSLFHYGYTF

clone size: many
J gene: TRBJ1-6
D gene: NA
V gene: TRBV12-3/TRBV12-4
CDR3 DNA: TGTGCCAGCAGTGTCGCCCCCCATTCACCCCTCCACTTT
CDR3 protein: CASSVAPHSPLHF

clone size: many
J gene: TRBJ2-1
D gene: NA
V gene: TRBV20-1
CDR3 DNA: TGCAGTGCTAGAGGCCTAGGTAATGAGCAGTTCTTC
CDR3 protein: CSARGLGNEQFF

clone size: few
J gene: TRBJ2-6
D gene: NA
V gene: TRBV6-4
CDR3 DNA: TGTGCCAGCAGTCGACTCCAGGGGATTGGTGGGGCCAACGTCCTGACTTTC
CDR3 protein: CASSRLQGIGGANVLTF

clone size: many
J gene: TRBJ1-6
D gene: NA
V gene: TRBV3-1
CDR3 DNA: TGTGCCAGCAGCCAAGCAGAGACTAATTCACCCCTCCACTTT
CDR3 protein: CASSQAETNSPLHF

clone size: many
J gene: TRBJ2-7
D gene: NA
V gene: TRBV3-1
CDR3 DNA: TGTGCCAGCAGCCAAGTTGCCCCCAGCTCCTACGAGCAGTACTTC
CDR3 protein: CASSQVAPSSYEQYF

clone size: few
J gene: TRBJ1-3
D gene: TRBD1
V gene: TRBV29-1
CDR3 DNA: TGCAGCGTTGAGTTGGGACAGAGCTCTGGAAACACCATATATTTT
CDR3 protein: CSVELGQSSGNTIYF

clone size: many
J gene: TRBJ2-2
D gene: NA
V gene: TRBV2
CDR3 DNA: TGTGCCAGCACGGAGGCCAGGGTTGACACCGGGGAGCTGTTTTTT
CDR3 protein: CASTEARVDTGELFF

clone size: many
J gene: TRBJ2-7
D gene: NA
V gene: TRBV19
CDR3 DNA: TGTGCCAGTAGTATGGGGCCCGGGGAGCACGAGCAGTACTTC
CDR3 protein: CASSMGPGEHEQYF

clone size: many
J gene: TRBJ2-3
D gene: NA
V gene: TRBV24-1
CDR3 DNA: TGTGCCACCAGTGACCGGGGCTTAAGCACAGATACGCAGTATTTT
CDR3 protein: CATSDRGLSTDTQYF

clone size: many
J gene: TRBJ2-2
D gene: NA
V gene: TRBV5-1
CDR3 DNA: TGCGCCAGCAGCTTGGGACCTGACGCCGGGGAGCTGTTTTTT
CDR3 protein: CASSLGPDAGELFF

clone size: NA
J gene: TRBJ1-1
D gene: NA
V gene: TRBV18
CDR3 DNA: TGTGCCAGCTCACCACGTAGGACACCAGGTCGGGACACTGAAGCTTTCTTT
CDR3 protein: CASSPRRTPGRDTEAFF

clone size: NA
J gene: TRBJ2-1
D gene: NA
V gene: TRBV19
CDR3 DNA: TGTGCCAGTAGTATAGTTGAGTTGGGACTCAACTCCTACAATGAGCAGTTCTTC
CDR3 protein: CASSIVELGLNSYNEQFF

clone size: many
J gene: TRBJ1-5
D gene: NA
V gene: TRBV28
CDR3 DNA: TGTGCCAGCAGTTTAAGCGGTATCAGCAATCAGCCCCAGCATTTT
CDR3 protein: CASSLSGISNQPQHF

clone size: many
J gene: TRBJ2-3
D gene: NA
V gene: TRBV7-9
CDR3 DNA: TGTGCCAGCAGCCCAAGCCTTACTTTCTCAACAGATACGCAGTATTTT
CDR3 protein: CASSPSLTFSTDTQYF

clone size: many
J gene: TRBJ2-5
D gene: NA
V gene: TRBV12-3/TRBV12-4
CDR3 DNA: TGTGCCAGCGTCAGGGGGGCCATCGCGGGGACCCAGTACTTC
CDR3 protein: CASVRGAIAGTQYF

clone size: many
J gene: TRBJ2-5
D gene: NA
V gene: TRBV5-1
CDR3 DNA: TGCGCCAGCAGCAAACAGGGTATGGAGACCCAGTACTTC
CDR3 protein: CASSKQGMETQYF

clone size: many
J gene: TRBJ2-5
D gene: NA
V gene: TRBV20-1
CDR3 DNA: TGCAGTGCCCCAAGTCGGGGGGAGACCCAGTACTTC
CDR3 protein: CSAPSRGETQYF

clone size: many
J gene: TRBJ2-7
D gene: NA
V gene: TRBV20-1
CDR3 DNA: TGCAGTGCAACTCAAAATGGGGACGAGCAGTACTTC
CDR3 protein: CSATQNGDEQYF

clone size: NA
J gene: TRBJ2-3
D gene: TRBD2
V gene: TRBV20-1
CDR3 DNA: TGCAGTGCTAGAGACGGGGGACTAGCGGGTATCACAGATACGCAGTATTTT
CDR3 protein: CSARDGGLAGITDTQYF

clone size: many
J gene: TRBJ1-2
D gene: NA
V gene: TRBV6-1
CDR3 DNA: TGTGCCAGCAGTGAAGCGGGGCAGGGTGGCTATGGCTACACCTTC
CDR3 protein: CASSEAGQGGYGYTF

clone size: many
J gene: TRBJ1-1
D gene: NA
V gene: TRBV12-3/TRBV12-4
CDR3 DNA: TGTGCCAGCAGCCTAGAGACAGGACTATCTGAAGCTTTCTTT
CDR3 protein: CASSLETGLSEAFF

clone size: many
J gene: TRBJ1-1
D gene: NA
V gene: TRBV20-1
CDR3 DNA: TGCAGTGCTAGAGATCCTCGAAAACAGGACCCGGAAGCTTTCTTT
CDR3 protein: CSARDPRKQDPEAFF

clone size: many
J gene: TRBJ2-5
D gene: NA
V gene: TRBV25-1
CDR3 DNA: TGTGCCAGCAGTGAATCACACCGGGTGGACGAAGAGACCCAGTACTTC
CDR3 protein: CASSESHRVDEETQYF

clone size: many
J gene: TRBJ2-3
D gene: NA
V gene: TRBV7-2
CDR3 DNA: TGTGCCAGCAGCCCGCAAGTGGGGCGGACCGATACGCAGTATTTT
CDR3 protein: CASSPQVGRTDTQYF

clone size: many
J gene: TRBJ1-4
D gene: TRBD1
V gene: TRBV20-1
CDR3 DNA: TGCAGTGCTCAGGAACAGGGGGCCGATGAAAAACTGTTTTTT
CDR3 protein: CSAQEQGADEKLFF

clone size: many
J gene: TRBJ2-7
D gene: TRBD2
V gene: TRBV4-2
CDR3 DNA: TGTGCCAGCAGCCAAGATGTAGCTAGCACTCTAGCGGGGGGGCCTAACGAGCAGTACTTC
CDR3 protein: CASSQDVASTLAGGPNEQYF

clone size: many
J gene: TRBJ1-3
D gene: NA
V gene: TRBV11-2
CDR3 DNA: TGTGCCAGCAGCTTAAGCGGGTCTCGGGGGCCTGGAAACACCATATATTTT
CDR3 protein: CASSLSGSRGPGNTIYF

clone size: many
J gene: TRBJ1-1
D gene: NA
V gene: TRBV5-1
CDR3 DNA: TGCGCCAGCAGCTTGGACTCCGGGTGGGCTTTCTTT
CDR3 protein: CASSLDSGWAFF

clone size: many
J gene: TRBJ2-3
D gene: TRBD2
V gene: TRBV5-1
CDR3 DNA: TGCGCCAGCAGCTTTCTAGCGGGGGAAGCCACAGATACGCAGTATTTT
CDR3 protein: CASSFLAGEATDTQYF

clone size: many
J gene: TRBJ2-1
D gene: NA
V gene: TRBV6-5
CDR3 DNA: TGTGCCAGCAGCCATGGACGGGAGCAGTTCTTC
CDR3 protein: CASSHGREQFF

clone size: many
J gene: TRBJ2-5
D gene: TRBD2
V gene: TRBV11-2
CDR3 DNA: TGTGCCAGCAGCCGGGGGGTAGAGACCCAGTACTTC
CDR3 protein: CASSRGVETQYF

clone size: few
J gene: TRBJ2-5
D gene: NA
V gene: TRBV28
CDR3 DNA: TGTGCCAGCAGCCTGGCGGGACGTCAGCAAGAGACCCAGTACTTC
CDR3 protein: CASSLAGRQQETQYF

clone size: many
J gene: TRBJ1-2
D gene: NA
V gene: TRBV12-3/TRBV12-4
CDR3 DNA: TGTGCCAGCAGGGACAGTGACAACTATGGCTACACCTTC
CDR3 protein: CASRDSDNYGYTF

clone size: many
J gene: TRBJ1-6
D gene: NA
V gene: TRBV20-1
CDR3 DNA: TGCAGTGCTAGAATCAGACAGAATTCACCCCTCCACTTT
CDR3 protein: CSARIRQNSPLHF